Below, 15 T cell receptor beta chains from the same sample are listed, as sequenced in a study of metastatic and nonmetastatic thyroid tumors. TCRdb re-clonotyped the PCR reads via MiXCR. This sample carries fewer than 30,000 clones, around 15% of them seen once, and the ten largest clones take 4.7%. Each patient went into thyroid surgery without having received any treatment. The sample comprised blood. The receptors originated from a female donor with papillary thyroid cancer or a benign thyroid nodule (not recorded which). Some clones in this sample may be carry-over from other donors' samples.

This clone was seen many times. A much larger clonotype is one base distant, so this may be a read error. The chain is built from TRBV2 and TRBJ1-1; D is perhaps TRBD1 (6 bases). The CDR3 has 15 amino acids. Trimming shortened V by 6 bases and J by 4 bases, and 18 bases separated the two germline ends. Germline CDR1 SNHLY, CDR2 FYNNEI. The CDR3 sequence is CASSEGGLTGTEAFF. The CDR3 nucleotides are TGTGCCAGCAGCGAGGGGGGGTTGACGGGCACTGAAGCTTTCTTT.

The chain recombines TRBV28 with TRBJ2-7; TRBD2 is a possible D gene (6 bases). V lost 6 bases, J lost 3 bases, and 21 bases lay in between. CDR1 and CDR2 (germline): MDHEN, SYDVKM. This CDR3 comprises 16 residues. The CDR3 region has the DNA TGTGCCAGCAGGTTAAGAGGAGGAGGGGATGGCTACGAGCAGTACTTC. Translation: CASRLRGGGDGYEQYF. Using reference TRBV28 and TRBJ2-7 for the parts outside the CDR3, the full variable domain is DVKVTQSSRYLVKRTGEKVFLECVQDMDHENMFWYRQDPGLGLRLIYFSYDVKMKEKGDIPEGYSVSREKKERFSLILESASTNQTSMYLCASRLRGGGDGYEQYFGPGTRLTVT.

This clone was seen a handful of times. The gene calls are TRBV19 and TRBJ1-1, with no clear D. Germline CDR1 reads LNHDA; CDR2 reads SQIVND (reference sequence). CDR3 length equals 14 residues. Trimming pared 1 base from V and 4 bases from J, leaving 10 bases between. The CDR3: CASSIGTFGTEAFF. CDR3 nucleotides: TGTGCCAGTAGTATAGGGACCTTTGGCACTGAAGCTTTCTTT.

Written as DNA, the CDR3 is TGTGCCAGCAGTAAGACTAGCGGGAGCTACGAGCAGTACTTC. Amino acid sequence: CASSKTSGSYEQYF. The rearrangement links TRBV27 to TRBJ2-7, with TRBD2 matching over 12 bases. Unmatched junction bases numbered 2, after V lost 5 bases and J lost 3 bases. Germline V gene data show CDR1 as MNHEY and CDR2 as SMNVEV (reference sequence). The CDR3 spans 14 residues.

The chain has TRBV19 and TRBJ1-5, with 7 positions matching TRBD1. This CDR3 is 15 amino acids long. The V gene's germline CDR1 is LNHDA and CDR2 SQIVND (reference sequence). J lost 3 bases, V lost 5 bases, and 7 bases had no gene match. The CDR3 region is CASSPRDSHNQPQHF. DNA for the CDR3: TGTGCCAGTAGTCCACGGGACAGCCACAATCAGCCCCAGCATTTT. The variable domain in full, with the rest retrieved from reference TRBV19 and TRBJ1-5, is DGGITQSPKYLFRKEGQNVTLSCEQNLNHDAMYWYRQDPGQGLRLIYYSQIVNDFQKGDIAEGYSVSREKKESFPLTVTSAQKNPTAFYLCASSPRDSHNQPQHFGDGTRLSIL.

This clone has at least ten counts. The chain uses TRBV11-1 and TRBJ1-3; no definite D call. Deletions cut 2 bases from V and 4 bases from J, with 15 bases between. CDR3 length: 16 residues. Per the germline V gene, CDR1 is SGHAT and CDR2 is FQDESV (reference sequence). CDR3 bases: TGTGCCAGCAGCTTATTTCCAGTCCAGCGCGGAAACACCATATATTTT. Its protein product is CASSLFPVQRGNTIYF.

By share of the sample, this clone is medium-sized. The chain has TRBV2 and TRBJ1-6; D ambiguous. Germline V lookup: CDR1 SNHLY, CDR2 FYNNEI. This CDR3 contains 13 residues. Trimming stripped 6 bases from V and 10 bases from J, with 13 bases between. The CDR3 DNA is TGTGCCAGCAGGGCTCAAGCTGGGTCACCCCTCCACTTT. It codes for CASRAQAGSPLHF.

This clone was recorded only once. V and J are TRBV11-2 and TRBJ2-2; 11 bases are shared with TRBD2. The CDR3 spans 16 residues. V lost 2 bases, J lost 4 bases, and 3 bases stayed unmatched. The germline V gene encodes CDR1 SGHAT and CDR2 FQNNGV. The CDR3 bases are TGTGCCAGCAGCTTACTAGCGGGAGGTGGCACCGGGGAGCTGTTTTTT. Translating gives CASSLLAGGGTGELFF.

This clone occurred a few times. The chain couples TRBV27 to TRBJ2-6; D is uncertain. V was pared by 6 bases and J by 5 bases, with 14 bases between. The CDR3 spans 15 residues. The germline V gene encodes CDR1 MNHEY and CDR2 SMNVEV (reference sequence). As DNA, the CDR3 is TGTGCCAGCAGCCAATACACGGGCCGGGCCAACGTCCTGACTTTC. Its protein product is CASSQYTGRANVLTF.

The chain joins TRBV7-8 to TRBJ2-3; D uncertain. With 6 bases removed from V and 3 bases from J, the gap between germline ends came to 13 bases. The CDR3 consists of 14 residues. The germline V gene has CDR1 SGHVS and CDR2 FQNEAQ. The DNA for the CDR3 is TGTGCCAGCAGTAAGGGTTTCCAAACAGATACGCAGTATTTT. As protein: CASSKGFQTDTQYF.

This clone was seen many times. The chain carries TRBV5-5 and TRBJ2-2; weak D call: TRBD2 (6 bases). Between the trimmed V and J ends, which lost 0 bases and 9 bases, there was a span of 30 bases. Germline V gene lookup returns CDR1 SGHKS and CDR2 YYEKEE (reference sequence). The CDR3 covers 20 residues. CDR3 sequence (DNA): TGTGCCAGCAGCTTGGTAACGCCGGAGGGATCTGCAGCTCCCCGCAGGGAGCTGTTTTTT. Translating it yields CASSLVTPEGSAAPRRELFF.

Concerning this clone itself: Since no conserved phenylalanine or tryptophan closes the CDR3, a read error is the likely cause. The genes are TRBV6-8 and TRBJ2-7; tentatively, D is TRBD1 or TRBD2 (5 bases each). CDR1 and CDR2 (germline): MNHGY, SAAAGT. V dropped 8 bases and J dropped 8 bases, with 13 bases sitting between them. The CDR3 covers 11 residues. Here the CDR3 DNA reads TGTGCCAGCCGGGATTGGGACCAGCAGTACTGC. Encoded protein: CASRDWDQQYC.

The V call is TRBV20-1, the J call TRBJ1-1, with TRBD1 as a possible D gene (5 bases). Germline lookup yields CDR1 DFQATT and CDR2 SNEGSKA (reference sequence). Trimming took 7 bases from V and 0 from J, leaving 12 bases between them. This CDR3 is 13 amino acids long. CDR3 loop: CSVLGHLNTEAFF. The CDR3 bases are TGCAGTGTCCTCGGACACCTGAACACTGAAGCTTTCTTT.

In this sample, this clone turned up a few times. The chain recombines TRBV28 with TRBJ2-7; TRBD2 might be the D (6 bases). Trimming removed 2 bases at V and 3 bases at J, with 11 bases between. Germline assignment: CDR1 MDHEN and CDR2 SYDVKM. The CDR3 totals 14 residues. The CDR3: CASSLGGFRYEQYF. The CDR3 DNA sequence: TGTGCCAGCAGTTTAGGGGGGTTTCGCTACGAGCAGTACTTC.

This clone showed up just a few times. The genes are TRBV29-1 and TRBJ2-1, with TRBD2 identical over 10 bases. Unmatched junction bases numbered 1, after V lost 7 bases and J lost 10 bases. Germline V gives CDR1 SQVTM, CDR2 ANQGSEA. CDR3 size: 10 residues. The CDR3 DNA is TGCAGCGGGGGACTAGCGGAGCAGTTCTTC. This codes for CSGGLAEQFF.